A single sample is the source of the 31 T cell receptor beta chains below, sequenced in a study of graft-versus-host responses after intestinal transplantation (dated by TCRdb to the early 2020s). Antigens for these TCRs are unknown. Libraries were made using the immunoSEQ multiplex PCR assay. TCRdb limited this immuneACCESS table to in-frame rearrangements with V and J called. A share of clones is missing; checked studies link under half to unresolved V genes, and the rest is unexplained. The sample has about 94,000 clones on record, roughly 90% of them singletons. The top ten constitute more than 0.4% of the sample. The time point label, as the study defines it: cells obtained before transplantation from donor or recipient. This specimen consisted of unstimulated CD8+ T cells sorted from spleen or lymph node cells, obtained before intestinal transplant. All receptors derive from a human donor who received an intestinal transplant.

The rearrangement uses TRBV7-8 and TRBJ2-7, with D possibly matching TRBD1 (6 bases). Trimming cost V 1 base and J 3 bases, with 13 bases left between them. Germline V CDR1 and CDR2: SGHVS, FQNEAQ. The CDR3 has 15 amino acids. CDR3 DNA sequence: TGTGCCAGCAGCTTAGTAACAGGGATGAACTACGAGCAGTACTTC. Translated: CASSLVTGMNYEQYF.

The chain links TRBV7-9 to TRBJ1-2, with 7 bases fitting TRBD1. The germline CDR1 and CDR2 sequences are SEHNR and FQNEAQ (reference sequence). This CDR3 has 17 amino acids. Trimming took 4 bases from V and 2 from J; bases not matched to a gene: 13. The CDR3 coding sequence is TGTGCCAGCAGCTCCCGACTAGTCGCGACAGGGAACTATGGCTACACCTTC. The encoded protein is CASSSRLVATGNYGYTF.

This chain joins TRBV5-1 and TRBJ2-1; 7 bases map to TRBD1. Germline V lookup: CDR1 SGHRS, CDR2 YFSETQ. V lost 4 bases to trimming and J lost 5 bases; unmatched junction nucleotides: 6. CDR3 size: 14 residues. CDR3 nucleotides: TGCGCCAGCAGCGTGACAGGGAGCCACAATGAGCAGTTCTTC. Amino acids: CASSVTGSHNEQFF. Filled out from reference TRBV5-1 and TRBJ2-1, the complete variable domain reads KAGVTQTPRYLIKTRGQQVTLSCSPISGHRSVSWYQQTPGQGLQFLFEYFSETQRNKGNFPGRFSGRQFSNSRSEMNVSTLELGDSALYLCASSVTGSHNEQFFGPGTRLTVL.

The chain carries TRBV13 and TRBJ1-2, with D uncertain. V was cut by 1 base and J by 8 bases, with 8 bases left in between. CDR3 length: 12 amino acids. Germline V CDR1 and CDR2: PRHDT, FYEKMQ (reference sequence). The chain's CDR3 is CASSLVGSGYTF. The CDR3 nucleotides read TGTGCCAGCAGCTTAGTGGGGAGCGGCTACACCTTC.

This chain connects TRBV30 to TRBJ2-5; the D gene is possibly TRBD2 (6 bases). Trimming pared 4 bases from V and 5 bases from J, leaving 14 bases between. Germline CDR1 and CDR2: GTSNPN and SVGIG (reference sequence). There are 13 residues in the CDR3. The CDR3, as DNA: TGTGCCTGGACCCACGGAGGGCCGGAGACCCAGTACTTC. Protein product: CAWTHGGPETQYF.

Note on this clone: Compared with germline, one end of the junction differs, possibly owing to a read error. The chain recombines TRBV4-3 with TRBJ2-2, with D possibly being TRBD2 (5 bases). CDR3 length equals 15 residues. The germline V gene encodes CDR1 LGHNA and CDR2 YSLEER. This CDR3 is CASSQGRLEHRGAVF. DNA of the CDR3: TGCGCCAGCAGCCAAGGTAGACTCGAACACCGGGGAGCTGTTTTT.

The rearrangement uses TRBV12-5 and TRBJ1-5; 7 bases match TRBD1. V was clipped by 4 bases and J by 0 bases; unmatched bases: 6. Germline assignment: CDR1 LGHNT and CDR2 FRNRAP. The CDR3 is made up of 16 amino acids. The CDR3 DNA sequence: TGTGCTAGTGGTTCCGACAGGGATCTTAGCAATCAGCCCCAGCATTTT. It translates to CASGSDRDLSNQPQHF.

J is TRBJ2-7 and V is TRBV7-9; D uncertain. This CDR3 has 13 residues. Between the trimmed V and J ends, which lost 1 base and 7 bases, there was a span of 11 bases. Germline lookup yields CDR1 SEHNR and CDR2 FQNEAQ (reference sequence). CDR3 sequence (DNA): TGTGCCAGCAGCTTAGGGGCCCGTACGGAGCAGTACTTC. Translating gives CASSLGARTEQYF.

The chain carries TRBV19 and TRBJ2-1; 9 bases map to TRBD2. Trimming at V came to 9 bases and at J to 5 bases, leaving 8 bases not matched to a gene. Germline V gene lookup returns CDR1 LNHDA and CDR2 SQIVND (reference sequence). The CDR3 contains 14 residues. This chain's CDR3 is CASGSGGPNNEQFF. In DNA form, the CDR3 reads TGTGCCAGCGGTAGCGGGGGCCCCAACAATGAGCAGTTCTTC.

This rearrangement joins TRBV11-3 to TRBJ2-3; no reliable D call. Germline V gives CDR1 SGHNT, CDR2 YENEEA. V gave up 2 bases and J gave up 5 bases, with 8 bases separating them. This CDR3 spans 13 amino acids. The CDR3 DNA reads TGTGCCAGCAGCTTACGGGTTCGAGATACGCAGTATTTT. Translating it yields CASSLRVRDTQYF. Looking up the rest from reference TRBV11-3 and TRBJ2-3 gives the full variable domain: EAGVVQSPRYKIIEKKQPVAFWCNPISGHNTLYWYLQNLGQGPELLIRYENEEAVDDSQLPKDRFSAERLKGVDSTLKIQPAELGDSAVYLCASSLRVRDTQYFGPGTRLTVL.

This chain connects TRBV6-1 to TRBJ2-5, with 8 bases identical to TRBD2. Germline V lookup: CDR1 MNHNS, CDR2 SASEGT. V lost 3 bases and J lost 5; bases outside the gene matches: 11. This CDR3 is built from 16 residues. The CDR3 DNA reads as TGTGCCAGCAGTGATGGAACGGGACTAGTAGTGGAGACCCAGTACTTC. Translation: CASSDGTGLVVETQYF.

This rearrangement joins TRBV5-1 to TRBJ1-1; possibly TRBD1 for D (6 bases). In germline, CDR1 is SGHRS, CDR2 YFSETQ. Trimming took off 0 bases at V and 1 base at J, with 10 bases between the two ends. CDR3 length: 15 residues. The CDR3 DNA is TGCGCCAGCAGCTTGGTGGGGGCGGGGAACACTGAAGCTTTCTTT. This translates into CASSLVGAGNTEAFF.

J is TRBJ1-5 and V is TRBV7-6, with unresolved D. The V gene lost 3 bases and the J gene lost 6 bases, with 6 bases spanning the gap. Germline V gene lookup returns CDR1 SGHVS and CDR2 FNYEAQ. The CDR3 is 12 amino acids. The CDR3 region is CASSFLGQPQHF. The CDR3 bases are TGTGCCAGCAGCTTCCTCGGTCAGCCCCAGCATTTT.

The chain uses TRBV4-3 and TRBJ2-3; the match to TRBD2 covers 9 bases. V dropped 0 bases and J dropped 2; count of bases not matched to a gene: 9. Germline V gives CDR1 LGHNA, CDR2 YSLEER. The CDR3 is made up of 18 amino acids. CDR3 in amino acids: CASSQDPGSGGYTDTQYF. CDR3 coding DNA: TGCGCCAGCAGCCAAGATCCAGGGAGCGGGGGGTACACAGATACGCAGTATTTT.

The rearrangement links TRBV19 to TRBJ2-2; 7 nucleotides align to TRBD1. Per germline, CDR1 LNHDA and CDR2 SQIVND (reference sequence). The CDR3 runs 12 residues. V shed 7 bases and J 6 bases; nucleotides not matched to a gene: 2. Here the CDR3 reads CASNQGAGELFF. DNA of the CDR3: TGTGCCAGTAACCAGGGGGCCGGGGAGCTGTTTTTT.

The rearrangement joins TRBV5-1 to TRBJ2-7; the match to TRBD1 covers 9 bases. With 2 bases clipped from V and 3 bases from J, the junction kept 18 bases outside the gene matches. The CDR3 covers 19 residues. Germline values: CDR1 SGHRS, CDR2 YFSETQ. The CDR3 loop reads CASSFGPGTGKRGLYEQYF. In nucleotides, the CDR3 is TGCGCCAGCAGCTTTGGTCCCGGGACAGGGAAGCGGGGCCTCTACGAGCAGTACTTC.

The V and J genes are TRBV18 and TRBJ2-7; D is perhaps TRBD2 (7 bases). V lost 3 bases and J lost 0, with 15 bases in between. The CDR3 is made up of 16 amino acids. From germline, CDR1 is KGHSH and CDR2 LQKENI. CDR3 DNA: TGTGCCAGCTCACCGACGGTGGGAGGGGGCTCCTACGAGCAGTACTTC. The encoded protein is CASSPTVGGGSYEQYF.

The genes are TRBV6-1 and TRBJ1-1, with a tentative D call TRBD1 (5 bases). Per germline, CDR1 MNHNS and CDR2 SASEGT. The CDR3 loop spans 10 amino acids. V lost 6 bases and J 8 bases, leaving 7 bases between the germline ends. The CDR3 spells CASSQGEAFF. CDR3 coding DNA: TGTGCCAGCAGCCAGGGAGAAGCTTTCTTT.

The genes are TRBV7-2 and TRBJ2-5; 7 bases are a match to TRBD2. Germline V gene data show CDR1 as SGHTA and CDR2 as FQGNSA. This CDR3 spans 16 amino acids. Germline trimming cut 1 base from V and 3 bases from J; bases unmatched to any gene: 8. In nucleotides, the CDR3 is TGTGCCAGCAGCTTAGACGGGGGGTCGGGAGAAGAGACCCAGTACTTC. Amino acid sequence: CASSLDGGSGEETQYF.

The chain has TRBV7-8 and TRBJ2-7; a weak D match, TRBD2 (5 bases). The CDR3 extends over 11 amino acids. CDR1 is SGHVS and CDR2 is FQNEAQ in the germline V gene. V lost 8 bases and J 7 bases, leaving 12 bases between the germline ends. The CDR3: CASSDLLEQYF. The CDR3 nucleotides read TGTGCCAGCTCGGACTTGTTGGAGCAGTACTTC. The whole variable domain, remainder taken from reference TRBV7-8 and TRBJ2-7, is GAGVSQSPRYKVAKRGQDVALRCDPISGHVSLFWYQQALGQGPEFLTYFQNEAQLDKSGLPSDRFFAERPEGSVSTLKIQRTQQEDSAVYLCASSDLLEQYFGPGTRLTVT.

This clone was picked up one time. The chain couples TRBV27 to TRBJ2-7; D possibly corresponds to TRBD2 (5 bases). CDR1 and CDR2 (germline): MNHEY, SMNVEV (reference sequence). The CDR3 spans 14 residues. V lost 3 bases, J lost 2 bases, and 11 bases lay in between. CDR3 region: CASSFGKGAYEQYF. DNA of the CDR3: TGTGCCAGCAGTTTCGGTAAGGGAGCCTACGAGCAGTACTTC.

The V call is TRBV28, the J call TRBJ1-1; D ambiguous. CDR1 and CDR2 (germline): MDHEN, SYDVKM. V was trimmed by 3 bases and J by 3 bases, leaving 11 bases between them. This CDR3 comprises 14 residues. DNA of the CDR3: TGTGCCAGCAGTTTGGAGGGAGGGTACACTGAAGCTTTCTTT. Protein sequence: CASSLEGGYTEAFF.

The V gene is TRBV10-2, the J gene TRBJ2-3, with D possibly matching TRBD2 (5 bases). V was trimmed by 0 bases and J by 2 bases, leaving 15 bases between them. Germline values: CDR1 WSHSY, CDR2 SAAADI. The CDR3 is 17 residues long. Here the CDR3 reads CASSESSGWVFTDTQYF. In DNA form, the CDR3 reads TGCGCCAGCAGTGAGTCGTCGGGATGGGTTTTCACAGATACGCAGTATTTT.

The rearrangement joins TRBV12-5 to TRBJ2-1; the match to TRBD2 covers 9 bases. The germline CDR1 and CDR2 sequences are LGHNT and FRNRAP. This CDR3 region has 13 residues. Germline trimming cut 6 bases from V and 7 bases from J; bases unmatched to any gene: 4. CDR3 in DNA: TGTGCTAGTGGCCGGGCGGGAGGGAATGAGCAGTTCTTC. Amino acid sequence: CASGRAGGNEQFF.

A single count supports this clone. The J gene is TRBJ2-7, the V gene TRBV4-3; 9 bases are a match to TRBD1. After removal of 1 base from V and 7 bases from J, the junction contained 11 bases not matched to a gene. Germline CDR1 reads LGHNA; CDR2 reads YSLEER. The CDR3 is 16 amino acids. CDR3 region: CASSQGLGTGSGEQYF. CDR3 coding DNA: TGCGCCAGCAGCCAAGGATTGGGGACAGGGTCGGGAGAGCAGTACTTC.

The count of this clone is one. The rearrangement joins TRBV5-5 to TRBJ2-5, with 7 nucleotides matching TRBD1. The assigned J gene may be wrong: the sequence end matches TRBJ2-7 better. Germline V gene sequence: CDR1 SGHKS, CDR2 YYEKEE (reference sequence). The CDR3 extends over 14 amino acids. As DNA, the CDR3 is TGTGCCAGCAGCTGGCGGACAGGTCCCTACGAGCAGTACTTC. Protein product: CASSWRTGPYEQYF.

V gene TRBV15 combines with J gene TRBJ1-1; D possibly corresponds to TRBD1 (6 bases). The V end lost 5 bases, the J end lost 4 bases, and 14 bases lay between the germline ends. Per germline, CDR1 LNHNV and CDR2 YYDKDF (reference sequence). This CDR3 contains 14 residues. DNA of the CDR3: TGTGCCACCAGCCCCGGCAGGGGAAGCACTGAAGCTTTCTTT. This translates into CATSPGRGSTEAFF.

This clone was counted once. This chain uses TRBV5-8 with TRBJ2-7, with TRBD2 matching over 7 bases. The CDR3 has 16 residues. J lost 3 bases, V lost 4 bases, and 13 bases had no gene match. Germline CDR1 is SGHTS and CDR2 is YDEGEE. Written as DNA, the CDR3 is TGTGCCAGCAGCCCTACTCTCGATACGGGAGGCTACGAGCAGTACTTC. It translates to CASSPTLDTGGYEQYF.

In nucleotides, the CDR3 is TGTGCCAGCAGCTTACTCCCCTACGAGCAGTACTTC. Translating it yields CASSLLPYEQYF. The chain employs TRBV11-2 and TRBJ2-7; no firm D call. Germline assignment: CDR1 SGHAT and CDR2 FQNNGV. CDR3 size: 12 residues. Trimming removed 2 bases from V and 2 bases from J, with 4 bases in between.

CDR3 nucleotide sequence: TGTGCCAGCAGTGAAGCTTTAAGCGGGGGGTTAGCCAAAAACATTCAGTACTTC. The encoded protein is CASSEALSGGLAKNIQYF. The chain couples TRBV6-1 to TRBJ2-4, with 9 bases aligning to TRBD2. The length of the CDR3 is 18 residues. With 0 bases clipped from V and 0 bases from J, the junction kept 6 bases outside the gene matches. Per the germline V gene, CDR1 is MNHNS and CDR2 is SASEGT.

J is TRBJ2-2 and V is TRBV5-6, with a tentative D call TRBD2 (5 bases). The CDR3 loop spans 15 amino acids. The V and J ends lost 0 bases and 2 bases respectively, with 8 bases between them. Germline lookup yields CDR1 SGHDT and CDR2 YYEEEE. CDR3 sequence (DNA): TGTGCCAGCAGCTTGGTTCGGGGAAACACCGGGGAGCTGTTTTTT. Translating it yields CASSLVRGNTGELFF.